This TCR beta chain originates from a study of control samples from healthy donors and cancer patients. Germline V lookup: CDR1 MNHEY, CDR2 SMNVEV (reference sequence). CDR3 length: 15 amino acids. Trimming left V 2 bases short and J 2 bases short, with 7 bases between. Profiling relied on immunoSEQ multiplex PCR, and the TCRdb table lists in-frame clones only, not all of them. The data hold approximately 160,000 clones, with around 90% observed a single time. The TCR originated in a woman aged 40 to 50 in good health. This rearrangement joins TRBV27 to TRBJ1-6, with D possibly being TRBD1 (5 bases). Sequencing was done on a sample of blood. The CDR3 here is CASSLVGPYNSPLHF. CDR3 sequence (DNA): TGTGCCAGCAGTTTAGTGGGGCCCTATAATTCACCCCTCCACTTT.